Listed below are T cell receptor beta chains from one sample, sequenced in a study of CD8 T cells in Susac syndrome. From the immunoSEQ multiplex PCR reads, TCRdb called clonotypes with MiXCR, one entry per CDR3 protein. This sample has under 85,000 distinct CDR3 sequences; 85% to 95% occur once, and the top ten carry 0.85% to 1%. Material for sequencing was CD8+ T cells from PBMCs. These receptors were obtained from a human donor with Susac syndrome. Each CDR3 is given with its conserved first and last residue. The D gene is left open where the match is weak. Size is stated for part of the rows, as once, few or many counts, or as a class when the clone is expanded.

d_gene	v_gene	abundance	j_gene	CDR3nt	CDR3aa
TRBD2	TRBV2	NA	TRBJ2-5	TGTGCCAGCAGTCGGACTAGCGCCCTAACCGGGGAGACCCAGTACTTC	CASSRTSALTGETQYF
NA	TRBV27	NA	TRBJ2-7	TGTGCCAGCAGTAGGACGGACAGCTCCTACGAGCAGTACTTC	CASSRTDSSYEQYF
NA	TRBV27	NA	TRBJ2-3	TGTGCCAGCAGCAGCCCCCCAATGGATACGCAGTATTTT	CASSSPPMDTQYF
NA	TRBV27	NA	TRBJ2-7	TGTGCCAGCAGCTGGGGGACCAGTTACGAGCAGTACTTC	CASSWGTSYEQYF
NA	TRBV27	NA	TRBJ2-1	TGTGCCAGCCTCAGTTTCGAGGGGGTACCTGAGCAGTTCTTC	CASLSFEGVPEQFF
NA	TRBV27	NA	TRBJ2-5	TGTGCCAGCAGTCCCGCCGCCGGGGAGTGGTTGGAGACCCAGTACTTC	CASSPAAGEWLETQYF
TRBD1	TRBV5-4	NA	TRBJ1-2	TGTGCCAGCAGCTCGCTGGCAGGGGGATATGGCTACACCTTC	CASSSLAGGYGYTF
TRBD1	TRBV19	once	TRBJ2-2	TGTGCCAGTAACTCGGCAGGGGGCACCGGGGAGCTGTTTTTT	CASNSAGGTGELFF
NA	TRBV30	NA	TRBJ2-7	TGTGCCTGGAGTGTCGGGGACCTTCTCTACGAGCAGTACTTC	CAWSVGDLLYEQYF
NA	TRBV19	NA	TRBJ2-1	TGTGCCAGTAGTATAGATCTAGGCCCATACAATGAGCAGTTCTTC	CASSIDLGPYNEQFF
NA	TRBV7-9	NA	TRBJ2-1	TGTGCCAGCAGCCCCTCCGGGACCCTTGGAATCAATGAGCAGTTCTTC	CASSPSGTLGINEQFF
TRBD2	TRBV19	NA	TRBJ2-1	TGTGCCAGTAGTATGCCCGGGAGCACAATAGCGGGGCTAAGAGACAATGAGCAGTTCTTC	CASSMPGSTIAGLRDNEQFF
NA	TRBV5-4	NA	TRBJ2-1	TGTGCCAGCAGCTTAAGACTCTCTGATGAGCAGTTCTTC	CASSLRLSDEQFF
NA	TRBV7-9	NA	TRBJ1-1	TGTGCCAGCACGAACAACTGGGGACGCCTACCAAGGGGCACTGAAGCTTTCTTT	CASTNNWGRLPRGTEAFF
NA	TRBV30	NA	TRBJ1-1	TGTGCCCGGGCAGGGGACACTGAAGCTTTCTTT	CARAGDTEAFF
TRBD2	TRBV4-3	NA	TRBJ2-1	TGCGCCAGCAGCCAGGCCCAGCGGGAGGAGGGTGAGCAGTTCTTC	CASSQAQREEGEQFF
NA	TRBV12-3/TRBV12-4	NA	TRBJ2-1	TGTGCCAGCAGTTTCCCTAGCTCCTACAATGAGCAGTTCTTC	CASSFPSSYNEQFF
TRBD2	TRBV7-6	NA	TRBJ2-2	TGTGCCAGCAGCCCGAGCGGGAGGGCTTCAAGGACCGGGGAGCTGTTTTTT	CASSPSGRASRTGELFF
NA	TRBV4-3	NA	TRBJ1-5	TGCGCCAGCAGCCCCGGGAGGGATCAGCCCCAGCATTTT	CASSPGRDQPQHF
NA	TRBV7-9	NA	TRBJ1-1	TGTGCCAGCAGCCCGGGAACGGCCACTGAAGCTTTCTTT	CASSPGTATEAFF
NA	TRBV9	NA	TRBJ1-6	TGTGCCAGCAGCGTAGGAGAGAGCTCCTATAATTCACCCCTCCACTTT	CASSVGESSYNSPLHF
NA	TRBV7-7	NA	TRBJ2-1	TGTGCCAGCAGCACTTACGCCGGGACCAAATACAATGAGCAGTTCTTC	CASSTYAGTKYNEQFF
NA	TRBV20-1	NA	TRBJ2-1	TGCAGTGCTAGAGTCCCGGAGGCGATCAATGAGCAGTTCTTC	CSARVPEAINEQFF
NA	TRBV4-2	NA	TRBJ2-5	TGTGCCAGCAGTCAGCCGGTGGAGGAGACCCAGTACTTC	CASSQPVEETQYF